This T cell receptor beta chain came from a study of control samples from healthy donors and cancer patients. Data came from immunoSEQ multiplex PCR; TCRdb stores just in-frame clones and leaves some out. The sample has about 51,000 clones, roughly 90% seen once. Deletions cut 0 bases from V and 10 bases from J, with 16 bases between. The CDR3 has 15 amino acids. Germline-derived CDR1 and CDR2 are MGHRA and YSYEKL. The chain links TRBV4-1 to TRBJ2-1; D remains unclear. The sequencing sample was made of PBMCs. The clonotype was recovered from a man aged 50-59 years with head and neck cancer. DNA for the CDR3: TGCGCCAGCAGCCAAGATCTTAGTTTGGCGAGGGAGCAGTTCTTC. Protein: CASSQDLSLAREQFF.